The 15 T cell receptor beta chains reported below all come from one sample, sequenced in a study of blood T cell repertoires in COVID-19. This table comes from immunoSEQ multiplex PCR, and its TCRdb copy is limited to in-frame clones, with some not included. Of 450,000 or so clones in the sample, less than 95% were seen once. Sequencing input: PBMCs or T cells enriched from blood (not recorded which). These receptors were taken from a man between 18 and 29 years old who had recovered from COVID-19.

The chain recombines TRBV9 with TRBJ1-1, with D maybe TRBD1 (6 bases). V lost 3 bases and J 1 base, leaving 13 bases between the germline ends. This CDR3 contains 15 residues. Germline CDR1 SGDLS, CDR2 YYNGEE. The CDR3 sequence is CASSDSPRGNTEAFF. The CDR3 coding sequence is TGTGCCAGCAGCGACTCCCCCAGGGGGAACACTGAAGCTTTCTTT.

DNA of the CDR3: TGCGCCAGCAGCTTTGTAGCGGCCTACAATGAGCAGTTCTTC. It translates to CASSFVAAYNEQFF. The J gene is TRBJ2-1, the V gene TRBV5-1; perhaps TRBD2 as D (6 bases). Trimming shortened V by 2 bases and J by 2 bases, and 8 bases separated the two germline ends. Per the germline V gene, CDR1 is SGHRS and CDR2 is YFSETQ. The CDR3 sequence is 14 residues long.

The V gene is TRBV10-3, the J gene TRBJ1-3; no reliable D call. The V and J ends lost 0 bases and 0 bases respectively, with 6 bases between them. Germline assignment: CDR1 ENHRY and CDR2 SYGVKD. This CDR3 region has 15 residues. The CDR3 bases are TGTGCCATCAGTGAGTCAGCTTTCTCTGGAAACACCATATATTTT. The encoded protein is CAISESAFSGNTIYF.

This clone has a handful of counts. This rearrangement joins TRBV5-5 to TRBJ1-4, with a weak D call TRBD1 (5 bases). CDR1 and CDR2 from the germline V gene are SGHKS and YYEKEE (reference sequence). This CDR3 comprises 15 residues. V gave up 1 base and J gave up 6 bases, with 13 bases separating them. The CDR3 here is CASSLLPPGDEKLFF. CDR3 coding DNA: TGTGCCAGCAGCTTGTTACCTCCGGGGGATGAAAAACTGTTTTTT.

The chain recombines TRBV19 with TRBJ2-3; D is undetermined. Trimming took 7 bases from V and 6 from J, leaving 17 bases between them. The CDR3 is made up of 14 amino acids. Per germline, CDR1 LNHDA and CDR2 SQIVND (reference sequence). CDR3: CASTKWSIGDTQYF. The CDR3 nucleotides are TGTGCCAGTACGAAGTGGTCCATCGGGGATACGCAGTATTTT.

The chain combines TRBV12-3 or TRBV12-4 with TRBJ2-7; a weak D match, TRBD2 (6 bases). V dropped 5 bases and J dropped 7 bases, with 12 bases sitting between them. The CDR3 sequence is 12 residues long. CDR3 protein: CASSRTSLEQYF. The CDR3 region has the DNA TGTGCCAGCAGTAGAACTAGCTTGGAGCAGTACTTC.

The rearrangement joins TRBV5-6 to TRBJ2-3; D may be TRBD2 (5 bases). The germline V and J ends were trimmed by 4 bases and 8 bases, with 26 bases remaining between them. Germline CDR1 SGHDT, CDR2 YYEEEE. CDR3 length equals 17 residues. CDR3 bases: TGTGCCAGCAGCCTCTGGACCCCGGCCGGAGGTGGTGGTACGCAGTATTTT. Its protein is CASSLWTPAGGGGTQYF.

In this sample, this clone turned up many times. This chain links TRBV5-1 with TRBJ1-4; TRBD1 aligns across 7 bases. Looked up from germline, CDR1 is SGHRS and CDR2 is YFSETQ. The junction had 9 bases not matched to a gene; V was cut back by 0 bases and J by 7 bases. CDR3 length equals 16 residues. CDR3 loop: CASSLAPTGAGEKLFF. The CDR3 DNA reads TGCGCCAGCAGCTTGGCGCCCACAGGGGCAGGTGAAAAACTGTTTTTT. The full variable domain, with the rest looked up from reference TRBV5-1 and TRBJ1-4, is KAGVTQTPRYLIKTRGQQVTLSCSPISGHRSVSWYQQTPGQGLQFLFEYFSETQRNKGNFPGRFSGRQFSNSRSEMNVSTLELGDSALYLCASSLAPTGAGEKLFFGSGTQLSVL.

V is TRBV9 and J is TRBJ1-3, with 9 bases aligning to TRBD1. Germline CDR1 and CDR2: SGDLS and YYNGEE. The CDR3 has 20 amino acids. Trimming took 3 bases from V and 0 from J; bases not matched to a gene: 16. Here the CDR3 DNA reads TGTGCCAGCAGCGGCGGGGGACAGGGACTCACCTCGAGCTCTGGAAACACCATATATTTT. Translated: CASSGGGQGLTSSSGNTIYF.

The rearrangement links TRBV9 to TRBJ2-1; D unclear. The CDR3 loop spans 14 amino acids. Germline assignment: CDR1 SGDLS and CDR2 YYNGEE. V was clipped by 3 bases and J by 5 bases, with 12 bases between them. The CDR3 loop is CASSASGPDNEQFF. CDR3 bases: TGTGCCAGCAGCGCCTCCGGTCCGGACAATGAGCAGTTCTTC.

V gene TRBV9 combines with J gene TRBJ2-2; D may be TRBD2 (5 bases). This CDR3 has 17 residues. V was trimmed by 2 bases and J by 0 bases, leaving 14 bases between them. Germline V lookup: CDR1 SGDLS, CDR2 YYNGEE. The DNA for the CDR3 is TGTGCCAGCAGCGTGGAGGAGAGAGTGGCGAACACCGGGGAGCTGTTTTTT. Residues: CASSVEERVANTGELFF.

J is TRBJ1-1 and V is TRBV9; D ambiguous. This CDR3 comprises 16 residues. Germline CDR1 SGDLS, CDR2 YYNGEE. Trimming cost V 0 bases and J 0 bases, with 12 bases left between them. The DNA for the CDR3 is TGTGCCAGCAGCGTAGGGCTGGAGGGAGTGAACACTGAAGCTTTCTTT. It codes for CASSVGLEGVNTEAFF.

For this clone: Distinct nucleotide sequences in the sample also encode this CDR3. V usage is TRBV10-3 and J usage is TRBJ1-2; no reliable D call. Germline V gives CDR1 ENHRY, CDR2 SYGVKD. The germline V and J ends were trimmed by 7 bases and 0 bases, with 6 bases remaining between them. This CDR3 has 12 amino acids. In DNA, the CDR3 is TGTGCCATCACAGGAACTAACTATGGCTACACCTTC. Its protein product is CAITGTNYGYTF.

The rearrangement joins TRBV6-5 to TRBJ2-3, with D possibly matching TRBD2 (6 bases). V lost 10 bases to trimming and J lost 0 bases, with 14 bases between them. The CDR3 has 14 residues. In germline, CDR1 is MNHEY, CDR2 SVGAGI. The chain's CDR3 is CAIKAGPSTDTQYF. Here the CDR3 DNA reads TGTGCCATCAAAGCGGGTCCTAGCACAGATACGCAGTATTTT.

The chain has TRBV28 and TRBJ1-3, with TRBD1 matching over 8 bases. Germline lookup yields CDR1 MDHEN and CDR2 SYDVKM. The CDR3 length is 16 residues. The V segment lost 5 bases and the J segment 3 bases; nucleotides outside the gene matches: 9. CDR3 region: CASSTTSGGYGNTIYF. CDR3 DNA sequence: TGTGCCAGCAGTACCACATCAGGGGGCTATGGAAACACCATATATTTT.